The next 7 T cell receptor beta chains were all read from a single sample in a study of T cell responses to AZD1222 COVID-19 vaccine. Sequenced by immunoSEQ multiplex PCR; TCRdb stores in-frame clones only, minus some. Here the sample spans about 210,000 clones, about 94% being singletons. Here the sequenced sample was peripheral blood, taken 28 days after the second dose of the MenACWY control vaccine. The receptors were gathered from an adult who received the MenACWY meningococcal vaccine as a control.

The chain is built from TRBV28 and TRBJ2-7; 12 nucleotides match TRBD1. CDR3 length: 16 residues. CDR1 and CDR2 from the germline V gene are MDHEN and SYDVKM. After removal of 2 bases from V and 3 bases from J, the junction contained 5 bases not matched to a gene. In DNA, the CDR3 is TGTGCCAGCAGTTTAGGGACAGGGGGCGCCCTCTACGAGCAGTACTTC. Translated: CASSLGTGGALYEQYF.

This clone was observed once. This rearrangement joins TRBV4-3 to TRBJ1-1, with 7 nucleotides matching TRBD1. Germline loops: CDR1 LGHNA, CDR2 YSLEER. The trim removed 4 bases at V and 5 bases at J, leaving 10 bases unmatched. The CDR3 has 15 residues. The chain's CDR3 is CASSPEQGGGTEAFF. The DNA for the CDR3 is TGCGCCAGCAGCCCCGAGCAGGGGGGAGGGACTGAAGCTTTCTTT.

This clone appeared a single time. V and J are TRBV28 and TRBJ2-2, with unresolved D. Germline CDR1 is MDHEN and CDR2 is SYDVKM. The CDR3 is 15 residues long. V lost 2 bases, J lost 5 bases, and 12 bases lay in between. The CDR3 DNA follows: TGTGCCAGCAGTTTAGCGGCCGTCGGGACCGGGGAGCTGTTTTTT. Amino acid sequence: CASSLAAVGTGELFF.

The genes are TRBV18 and TRBJ1-4, with unresolved D. Germline CDR1 is KGHSH and CDR2 is LQKENI. V was trimmed by 2 bases and J by 0 bases, leaving 7 bases between them. This CDR3 has 15 amino acids. The CDR3 region has the DNA TGTGCCAGCTCACCAGACCCTGCAACTAATGAAAAACTGTTTTTT. It is translated as CASSPDPATNEKLFF.

The chain combines TRBV11-1 with TRBJ1-1; D is possibly TRBD1 (5 bases). Germline values: CDR1 SGHAT, CDR2 FQDESV (reference sequence). The CDR3 is 15 residues long. V was trimmed by 5 bases and J by 0 bases, leaving 13 bases between them. This chain's CDR3 is CASSHAGQLNTEAFF. CDR3 nucleotides: TGTGCCAGCAGCCACGCGGGGCAACTGAACACTGAAGCTTTCTTT.

The CDR3 is CASSFTSGSSYNEQFF. Written as DNA, the CDR3 is TGTGCCAGCAGTTTTACTAGCGGGAGCTCCTACAATGAGCAGTTCTTC. The chain carries TRBV5-5 and TRBJ2-1; TRBD2 aligns across 11 bases. V dropped 5 bases and J dropped 0; count of bases not matched to a gene: 4. Germline V CDR1 and CDR2: SGHKS, YYEKEE (reference sequence). This CDR3 region has 16 residues.

The V and J genes are TRBV7-9 and TRBJ2-3, with 7 bases that match TRBD1. Germline V CDR1 and CDR2: SEHNR, FQNEAQ (reference sequence). The CDR3 consists of 16 residues. With V trimmed by 2 bases and J by 2 bases, 7 bases remained unmatched. The CDR3, as DNA: TGTGCCAGCAGCTTAATTGGGACAGCCGACACAGATACGCAGTATTTT. This translates into CASSLIGTADTDTQYF. Filled out from reference TRBV7-9 and TRBJ2-3, the complete variable domain reads DTGVSQNPRHKITKRGQNVTFRCDPISEHNRLYWYRQTLGQGPEFLTYFQNEAQLEKSRLLSDRFSAERPKGSFSTLEIQRTEQGDSAMYLCASSLIGTADTDTQYFGPGTRLTVL.